Given below is one TCR beta chain in context. This sample is part of a study of patients and donors after allogeneic stem cell transplantation. TCRdb re-analysed the RT-PCR reads in MiXCR, keeping a single row per CDR3 protein. The table has 150,000 to 250,000 distinct CDR3 sequences, roughly 40% seen once. The germline V gene has CDR1 LGHNA and CDR2 YSLEER. This CDR3 has 15 residues. The ends were cut back, 1 base at V and 7 bases at J, with 17 bases in the middle. V usage is TRBV4-3 and J usage is TRBJ2-7; no firm D call. The origin of this receptor is a human donor who was either an allogeneic HSCT recipient or a stem cell or donor lymphocyte infusion donor (not recorded which). It is not recorded whose cells these are; they may come from a transplant donor. What was sequenced was blood, either unsorted or a sorted T cell fraction (not recorded which). The CDR3 DNA reads TGCGCCAGCAGCCAAGGAACGGGCTTACCGTCTGAGCAGTACTTC. Its protein is CASSQGTGLPSEQYF.